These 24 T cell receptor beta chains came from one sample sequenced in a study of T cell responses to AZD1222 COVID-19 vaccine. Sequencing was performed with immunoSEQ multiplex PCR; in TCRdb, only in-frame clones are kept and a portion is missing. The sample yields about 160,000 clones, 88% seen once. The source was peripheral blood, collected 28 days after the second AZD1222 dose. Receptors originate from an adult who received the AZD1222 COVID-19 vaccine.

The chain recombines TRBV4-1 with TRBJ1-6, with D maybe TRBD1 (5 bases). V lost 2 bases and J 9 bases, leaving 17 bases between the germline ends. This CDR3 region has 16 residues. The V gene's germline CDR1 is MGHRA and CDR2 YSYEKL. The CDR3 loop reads CASSQFGDRVSSPLHF. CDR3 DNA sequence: TGCGCCAGCAGCCAATTCGGGGACCGGGTGAGTTCACCCCTCCACTTT.

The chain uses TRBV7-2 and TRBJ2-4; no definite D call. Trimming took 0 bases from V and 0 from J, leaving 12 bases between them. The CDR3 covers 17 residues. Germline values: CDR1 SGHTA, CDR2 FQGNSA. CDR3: CASSLARPTLAKNIQYF. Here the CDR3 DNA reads TGTGCCAGCAGCTTAGCACGGCCGACACTAGCCAAAAACATTCAGTACTTC.

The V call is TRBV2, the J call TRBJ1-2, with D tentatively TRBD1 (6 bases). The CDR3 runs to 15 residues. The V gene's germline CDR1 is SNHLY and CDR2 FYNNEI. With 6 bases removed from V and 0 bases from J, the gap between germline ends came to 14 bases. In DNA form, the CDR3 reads TGTGCCAGCAGAGAACAGGGCCTACCTAACTATGGCTACACCTTC. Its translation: CASREQGLPNYGYTF. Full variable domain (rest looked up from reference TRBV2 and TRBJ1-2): EPEVTQTPSHQVTQMGQEVILRCVPISNHLYFYWYRQILGQKVEFLVSFYNNEISEKSEIFDDQFSVERPDGSNFTLKIRSTKLEDSAMYFCASREQGLPNYGYTFGSGTRLTVV.

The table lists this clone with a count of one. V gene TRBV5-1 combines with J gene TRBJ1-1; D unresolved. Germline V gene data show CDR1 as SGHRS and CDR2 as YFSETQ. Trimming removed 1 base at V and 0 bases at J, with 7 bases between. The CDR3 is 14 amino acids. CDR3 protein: CASSLWDLNTEAFF. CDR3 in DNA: TGCGCCAGCAGCTTGTGGGATCTGAACACTGAAGCTTTCTTT.

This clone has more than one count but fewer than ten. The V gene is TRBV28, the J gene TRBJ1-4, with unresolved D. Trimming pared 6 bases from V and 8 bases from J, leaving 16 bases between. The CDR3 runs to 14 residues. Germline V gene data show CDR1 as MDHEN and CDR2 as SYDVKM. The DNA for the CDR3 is TGTGCCAGCAGCAAGGGTGTCATAGGGGAAAAACTGTTTTTT. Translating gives CASSKGVIGEKLFF.

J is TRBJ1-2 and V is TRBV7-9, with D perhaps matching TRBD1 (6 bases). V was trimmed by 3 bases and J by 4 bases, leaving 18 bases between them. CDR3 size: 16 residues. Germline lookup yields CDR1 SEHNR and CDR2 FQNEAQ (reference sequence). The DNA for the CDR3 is TGTGCCAGCAGCTTTAGACGCCGGGACATCCCCTATGGCTACACCTTC. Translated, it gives CASSFRRRDIPYGYTF. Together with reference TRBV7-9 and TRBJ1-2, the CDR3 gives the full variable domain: DTGVSQNPRHKITKRGQNVTFRCDPISEHNRLYWYRQTLGQGPEFLTYFQNEAQLEKSRLLSDRFSAERPKGSFSTLEIQRTEQGDSAMYLCASSFRRRDIPYGYTFGSGTRLTVV.

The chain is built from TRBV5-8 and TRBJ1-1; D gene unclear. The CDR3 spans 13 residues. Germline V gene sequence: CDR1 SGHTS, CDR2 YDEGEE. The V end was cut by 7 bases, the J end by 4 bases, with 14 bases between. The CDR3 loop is CASHASWGTEAFF. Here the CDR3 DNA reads TGTGCCAGCCACGCGAGTTGGGGCACTGAAGCTTTCTTT.

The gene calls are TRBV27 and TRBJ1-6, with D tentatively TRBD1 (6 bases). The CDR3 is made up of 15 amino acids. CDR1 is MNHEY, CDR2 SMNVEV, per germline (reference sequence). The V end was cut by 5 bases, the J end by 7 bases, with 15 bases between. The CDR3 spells CASSLNGGLNSPLHF. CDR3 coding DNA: TGTGCCAGCAGTCTAAATGGGGGCCTCAATTCACCCCTCCACTTT.

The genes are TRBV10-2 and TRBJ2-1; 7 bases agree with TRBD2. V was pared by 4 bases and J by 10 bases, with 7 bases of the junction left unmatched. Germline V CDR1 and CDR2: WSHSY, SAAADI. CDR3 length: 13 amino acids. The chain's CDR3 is CASSGGRAGEQFF. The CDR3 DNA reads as TGCGCCAGCAGTGGGGGGAGGGCGGGAGAGCAGTTCTTC.

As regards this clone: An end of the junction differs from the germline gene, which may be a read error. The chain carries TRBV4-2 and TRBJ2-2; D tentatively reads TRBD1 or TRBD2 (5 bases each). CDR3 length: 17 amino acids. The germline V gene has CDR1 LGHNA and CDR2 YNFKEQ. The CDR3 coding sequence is TGTGCCAGCAGCCGACCCTCCCGGGGACGAGAACACCGGGGAGCTGTTTTT. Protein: CASSRPSRGREHRGAVF.

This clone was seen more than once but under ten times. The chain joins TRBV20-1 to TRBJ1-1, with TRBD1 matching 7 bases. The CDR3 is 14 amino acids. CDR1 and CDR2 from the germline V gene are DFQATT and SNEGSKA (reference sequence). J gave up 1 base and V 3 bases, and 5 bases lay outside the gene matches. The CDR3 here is CSASKGAGNTEAFF. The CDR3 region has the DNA TGCAGTGCTAGTAAGGGGGCAGGGAACACTGAAGCTTTCTTT.

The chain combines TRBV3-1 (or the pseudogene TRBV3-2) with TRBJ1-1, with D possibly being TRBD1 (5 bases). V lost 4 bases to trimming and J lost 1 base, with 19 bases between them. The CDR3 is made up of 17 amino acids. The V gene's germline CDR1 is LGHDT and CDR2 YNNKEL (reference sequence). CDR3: CASSPGSAPGGNTEAFF. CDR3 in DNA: TGTGCCAGCAGCCCGGGTTCGGCCCCGGGGGGGAACACTGAAGCTTTCTTT.

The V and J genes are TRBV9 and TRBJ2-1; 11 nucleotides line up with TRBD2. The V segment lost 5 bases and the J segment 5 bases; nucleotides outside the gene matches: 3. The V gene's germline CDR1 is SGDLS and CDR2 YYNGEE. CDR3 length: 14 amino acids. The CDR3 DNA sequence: TGTGCCAGCAGTACTAGCGGGGGAAACAATGAGCAGTTCTTC. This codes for CASSTSGGNNEQFF. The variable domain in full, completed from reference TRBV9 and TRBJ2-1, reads DSGVTQTPKHLITATGQRVTLRCSPRSGDLSVYWYQQSLDQGLQFLIQYYNGEERAKGNILERFSAQQFPDLHSELNLSSLELGDSALYFCASSTSGGNNEQFFGPGTRLTVL.

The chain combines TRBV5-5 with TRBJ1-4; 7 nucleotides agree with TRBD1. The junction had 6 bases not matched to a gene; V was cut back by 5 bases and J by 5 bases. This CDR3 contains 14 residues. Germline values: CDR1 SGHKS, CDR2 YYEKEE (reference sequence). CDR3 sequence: CASSSRDSNEKLFF. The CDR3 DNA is TGTGCCAGCAGTTCCCGGGACAGCAATGAAAAACTGTTTTTT.

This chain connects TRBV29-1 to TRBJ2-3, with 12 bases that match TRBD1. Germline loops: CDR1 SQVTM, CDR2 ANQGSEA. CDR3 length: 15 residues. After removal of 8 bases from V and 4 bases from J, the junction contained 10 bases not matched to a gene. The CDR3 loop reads CSSRGDRGQADTQYF. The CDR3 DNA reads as TGCAGCTCACGCGGGGACAGGGGGCAGGCAGATACGCAGTATTTT.

The CDR3 here is CASSQPAQGSYEQYF. In nucleotides, the CDR3 is TGTGCCAGCAGCCAACCCGCTCAGGGCTCCTACGAGCAGTACTTC. J is TRBJ2-7 and V is TRBV3-1 (or the pseudogene TRBV3-2), with a weak D call TRBD1 (5 bases). V was pared by 2 bases and J by 0 bases, with 11 bases between. The CDR3 extends over 15 amino acids. Germline CDR1 is LGHDT and CDR2 is YNNKEL (reference sequence).

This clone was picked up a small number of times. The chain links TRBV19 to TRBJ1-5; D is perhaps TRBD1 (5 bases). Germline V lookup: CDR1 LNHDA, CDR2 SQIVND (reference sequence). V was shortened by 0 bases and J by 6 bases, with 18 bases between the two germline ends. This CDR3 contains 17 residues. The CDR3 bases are TGTGCCAGTAGTATAGATCGTTCTCCGGGGGGGAGTCAGCCCCAGCATTTT. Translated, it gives CASSIDRSPGGSQPQHF. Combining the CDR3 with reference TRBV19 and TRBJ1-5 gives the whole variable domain DGGITQSPKYLFRKEGQNVTLSCEQNLNHDAMYWYRQDPGQGLRLIYYSQIVNDFQKGDIAEGYSVSREKKESFPLTVTSAQKNPTAFYLCASSIDRSPGGSQPQHFGDGTRLSIL.

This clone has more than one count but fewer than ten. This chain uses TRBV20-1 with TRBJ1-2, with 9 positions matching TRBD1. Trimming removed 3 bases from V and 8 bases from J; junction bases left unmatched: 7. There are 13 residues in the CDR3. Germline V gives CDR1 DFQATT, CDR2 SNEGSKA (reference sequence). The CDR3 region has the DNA TGCAGTGCTAGTAAACAGGGGGCAGGAGGCTACACCTTC. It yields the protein CSASKQGAGGYTF.

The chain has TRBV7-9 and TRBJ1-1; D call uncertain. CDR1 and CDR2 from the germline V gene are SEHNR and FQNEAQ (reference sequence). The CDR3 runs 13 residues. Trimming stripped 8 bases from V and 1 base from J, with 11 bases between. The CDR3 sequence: CASGHRGNTEAFF. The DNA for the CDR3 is TGTGCCAGCGGCCACCGCGGGAACACTGAAGCTTTCTTT.

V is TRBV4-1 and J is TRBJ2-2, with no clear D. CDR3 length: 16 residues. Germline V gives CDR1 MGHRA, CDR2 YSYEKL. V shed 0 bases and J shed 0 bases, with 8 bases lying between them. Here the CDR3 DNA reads TGCGCCAGCAGCCAAGACTCCAGGACGAACACCGGGGAGCTGTTTTTT. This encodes CASSQDSRTNTGELFF.

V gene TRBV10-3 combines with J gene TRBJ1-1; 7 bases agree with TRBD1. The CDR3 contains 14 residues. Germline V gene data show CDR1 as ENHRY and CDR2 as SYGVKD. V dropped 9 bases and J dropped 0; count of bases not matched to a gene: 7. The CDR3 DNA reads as TGTGCCATTACGACAGGGAAGGTGAACACTGAAGCTTTCTTT. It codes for CAITTGKVNTEAFF.

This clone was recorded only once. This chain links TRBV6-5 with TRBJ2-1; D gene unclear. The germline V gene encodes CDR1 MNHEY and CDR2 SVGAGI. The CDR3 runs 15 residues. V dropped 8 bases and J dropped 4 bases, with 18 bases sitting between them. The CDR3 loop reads CASAQNPQHYNEQFF. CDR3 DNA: TGTGCCAGCGCGCAGAACCCTCAACATTACAATGAGCAGTTCTTC.

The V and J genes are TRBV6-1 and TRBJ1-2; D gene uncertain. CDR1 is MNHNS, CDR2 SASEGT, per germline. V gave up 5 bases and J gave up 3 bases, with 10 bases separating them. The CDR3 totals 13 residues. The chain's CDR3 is CASSYGVDYGYTF. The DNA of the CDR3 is TGTGCCAGCAGTTATGGGGTTGACTATGGCTACACCTTC.

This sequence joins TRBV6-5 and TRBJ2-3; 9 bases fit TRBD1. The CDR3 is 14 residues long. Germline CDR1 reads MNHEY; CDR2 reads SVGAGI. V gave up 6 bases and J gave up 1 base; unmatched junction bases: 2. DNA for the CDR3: TGTGCCAGCAGACGGGACAGGGGCACAGATACGCAGTATTTT. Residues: CASRRDRGTDTQYF.